The 32 T cell receptor beta chains in this list originate from one sample, sequenced in a study of T cell responses to AZD1222 COVID-19 vaccine. Using immunoSEQ multiplex PCR, the repertoire was profiled, and TCRdb retains in-frame clones only, with some absent. The sample lists just over 90,000 clones, roughly nine tenths occurring once. The starting material was peripheral blood, obtained 28 days after the second AZD1222 dose. The source is an adult who received the AZD1222 COVID-19 vaccine.

This sequence joins TRBV5-1 and TRBJ2-1, with D tentatively TRBD2 (6 bases). The germline V and J ends were trimmed by 4 bases and 4 bases, with 12 bases remaining between them. The germline V gene has CDR1 SGHRS and CDR2 YFSETQ. This CDR3 region has 14 residues. The CDR3 protein is CASSDGDSYNEQFF. In DNA, the CDR3 is TGCGCCAGCAGCGATGGGGACTCATACAATGAGCAGTTCTTC.

This chain connects TRBV11-2 to TRBJ2-3; weak D call: TRBD2 (5 bases). Per germline, CDR1 SGHAT and CDR2 FQNNGV. Trimming removed 11 bases at V and 0 bases at J, with 9 bases between. This CDR3 is 12 amino acids long. The CDR3 protein is CAVGGSTDTQYF. DNA for the CDR3: TGTGCCGTGGGCGGGAGCACAGATACGCAGTATTTT.

The chain is built from TRBV2 and TRBJ2-3; 7 bases map to TRBD2. Germline trimming cut 0 bases from V and 2 bases from J; bases unmatched to any gene: 17. Germline V gives CDR1 SNHLY, CDR2 FYNNEI. CDR3 length equals 20 residues. The CDR3 sequence: CASSEAGVAGPAGTTDTQYF. The CDR3 DNA follows: TGTGCCAGCAGTGAAGCAGGGGTGGCAGGTCCAGCGGGAACCACAGATACGCAGTATTTT.

V usage is TRBV27 and J usage is TRBJ1-2, with D tentatively TRBD1 (6 bases). Trimming left V 6 bases short and J 0 bases short, with 8 bases between. From germline, CDR1 is MNHEY and CDR2 SMNVEV (reference sequence). This CDR3 spans 13 amino acids. CDR3 loop: CASRRDTNYGYTF. The CDR3 DNA sequence: TGTGCCAGCAGAAGGGACACTAACTATGGCTACACCTTC.

The V gene is TRBV9, the J gene TRBJ2-2; no reliable D call. V lost 1 base and J 4 bases, leaving 14 bases between the germline ends. Germline CDR1 SGDLS, CDR2 YYNGEE. The CDR3 runs to 16 residues. The CDR3 reads CASSVNTNAFTGELFF. In DNA, the CDR3 is TGTGCCAGCAGCGTAAATACCAACGCGTTCACCGGGGAGCTGTTTTTT.

The chain links TRBV3-1 (or the pseudogene TRBV3-2) to TRBJ2-3; tentatively, D is TRBD1 (5 bases). The CDR3 runs 13 residues. The V end lost 3 bases, the J end lost 6 bases, and 10 bases lay between the germline ends. Looked up from germline, CDR1 is LGHDT and CDR2 is YNNKEL (reference sequence). CDR3 region: CASSQNPGDTQYF. The CDR3 coding sequence is TGTGCCAGCAGCCAGAACCCAGGGGATACGCAGTATTTT.

The chain has TRBV13 and TRBJ1-3, with TRBD1 identical over 7 bases. Germline trimming cut 0 bases from V and 0 bases from J; bases unmatched to any gene: 8. Germline V lookup: CDR1 PRHDT, CDR2 FYEKMQ (reference sequence). The CDR3 is 18 amino acids. The CDR3 DNA is TGTGCCAGCAGCTTAGGCGCCTGGGACAGCATCTCTGGAAACACCATATATTTT. This sequence encodes CASSLGAWDSISGNTIYF.

The rearrangement links TRBV27 to TRBJ1-2, with D hard to call. Germline V lookup: CDR1 MNHEY, CDR2 SMNVEV (reference sequence). Trimming took off 2 bases at V and 4 bases at J, with 11 bases between the two ends. The CDR3 runs 14 residues. The CDR3 nucleotides are TGTGCCAGCAGTTTAGATGCAGCTTCCTATGGCTACACCTTC. Its protein product is CASSLDAASYGYTF.

The chain combines TRBV18 with TRBJ2-3, with 7 bases identical to TRBD1. CDR1 is KGHSH and CDR2 is LQKENI in the germline V gene. This CDR3 is built from 15 residues. Trimming took 1 base from V and 1 from J; bases not matched to a gene: 2. The CDR3 coding sequence is TGTGCCAGCTCACCACTCCAGGGGGGCACAGATACGCAGTATTTT. Encoded protein: CASSPLQGGTDTQYF.

Regarding this clone: The CDR3 end shows no conserved phenylalanine or tryptophan, and so a read error is likely. The DNA is omitted, as the CDR3 cannot be located on it reliably, and the CDR3 follows TCRdb's listing. This chain joins TRBV28 and TRBJ2-7. Inclusive of both ends, the CDR3 amounts to 12 amino acids. CDR1 is MDHEN, CDR2 SYDVKM, per germline. The CDR3 is CASSSGGGVLVL.

In this sample, this clone turned up once. V gene TRBV3-1 (or the pseudogene TRBV3-2) combines with J gene TRBJ2-3, with TRBD2 as a possible D gene (6 bases). Trimming removed 0 bases at V and 7 bases at J, with 14 bases between. The length of the CDR3 is 15 residues. The germline V gene encodes CDR1 LGHDT and CDR2 YNNKEL (reference sequence). CDR3 nucleotides: TGTGCCAGCAGCCAAGATCGGGGAGGTTGGAATACGCAGTATTTT. This encodes CASSQDRGGWNTQYF.

About this clone: Other DNA variants within this sample encode the same CDR3. The chain couples TRBV5-5 to TRBJ1-2; 11 bases are shared with TRBD1. There are 17 residues in the CDR3. V was pared by 2 bases and J by 8 bases, with 14 bases of the junction left unmatched. Germline values: CDR1 SGHKS, CDR2 YYEKEE (reference sequence). The CDR3 loop is CASSFIGQGAPYEGYTF. The CDR3 coding sequence is TGTGCCAGCAGCTTCATAGGACAGGGGGCGCCGTACGAGGGCTACACCTTC.

The rearrangement uses TRBV9 and TRBJ2-2; D unclear. Germline CDR1 is SGDLS and CDR2 is YYNGEE. The germline V and J ends were trimmed by 4 bases and 0 bases, with 10 bases remaining between them. The CDR3 is 15 residues long. The CDR3 loop reads CASSPHGPNTGELFF. The CDR3, as DNA: TGTGCCAGCAGCCCCCACGGCCCGAACACCGGGGAGCTGTTTTTT.

V is TRBV6-5 and J is TRBJ2-3; no clear D gene. V was clipped by 2 bases and J by 3 bases, with 9 bases between them. The CDR3 covers 14 residues. CDR1 is MNHEY, CDR2 SVGAGI, per germline. In DNA, the CDR3 is TGTGCCAGCAGTTACAGTGGCAGGACAGATACGCAGTATTTT. Translation gives CASSYSGRTDTQYF.

This clone showed up just once. The V and J genes are TRBV19 and TRBJ2-2; D is uncertain. The CDR3 covers 15 residues. Germline CDR1 is LNHDA and CDR2 is SQIVND (reference sequence). The V and J ends lost 5 bases and 1 base respectively, with 11 bases between them. In DNA, the CDR3 is TGTGCCAGTAGTGTAAAGGGCAGGAACACCGGGGAGCTGTTTTTT. Residues: CASSVKGRNTGELFF.

The genes are TRBV7-9 and TRBJ1-1; D unclear. From germline, CDR1 is SEHNR and CDR2 FQNEAQ (reference sequence). The CDR3 loop spans 14 amino acids. V gave up 5 bases and J gave up 0 bases, with 10 bases separating them. CDR3: CASSRATLNTEAFF. In DNA, the CDR3 is TGTGCCAGCAGCCGAGCGACGTTGAACACTGAAGCTTTCTTT.

This clone has just one count. The chain links TRBV29-1 to TRBJ2-3, with TRBD1 as a possible D gene (6 bases). Looked up from germline, CDR1 is SQVTM and CDR2 is ANQGSEA. V shed 5 bases and J shed 1 base, with 22 bases lying between them. The CDR3 is made up of 17 amino acids. The CDR3 DNA reads as TGCAGCGTTAAGGGACAAGCCCGCTGGGCGGGCACAGATACGCAGTATTTT. Its translation: CSVKGQARWAGTDTQYF.

V usage is TRBV10-3 and J usage is TRBJ1-5; D unresolved. The CDR3 sequence is 17 residues long. The ends were cut back, 3 bases at V and 1 base at J, with 16 bases in the middle. Germline V gives CDR1 ENHRY, CDR2 SYGVKD. The CDR3 is CAISERNLDSSNQPQHF. CDR3 DNA sequence: TGTGCCATCAGTGAACGGAATCTCGACTCGAGCAATCAGCCCCAGCATTTT.

The chain is built from TRBV9 and TRBJ2-5, with D possibly being TRBD2 (6 bases). V lost 2 bases to trimming and J lost 0 bases, with 11 bases between them. Germline V lookup: CDR1 SGDLS, CDR2 YYNGEE. The CDR3 length is 15 residues. The CDR3 nucleotides are TGTGCCAGCAGCGTCCTCGGCGGGAACCAAGAGACCCAGTACTTC. Amino acids: CASSVLGGNQETQYF.

V is TRBV30 and J is TRBJ2-1; no firm D call. Trimming left V 7 bases short and J 4 bases short, with 20 bases between. Germline CDR1 reads GTSNPN; CDR2 reads SVGIG (reference sequence). The CDR3 contains 15 residues. The CDR3 loop reads CASTFEWRSYNEQFF. The DNA for the CDR3 is TGTGCCTCCACCTTTGAGTGGCGGTCTTACAATGAGCAGTTCTTC.

The genes are TRBV21-1 and TRBJ2-1. TRBV21-1 is noted as a pseudogene. The CDR3 is 11 residues long. The DNA for the CDR3 is TGTGCCAGCAGGGTATACAATGAGCAGTTCTTC. Translated: CASRVYNEQFF.

The V gene is TRBV7-2, the J gene TRBJ1-4; D unresolved. The CDR3 loop spans 13 amino acids. The germline V gene has CDR1 SGHTA and CDR2 FQGNSA. With 3 bases removed from V and 8 bases from J, the gap between germline ends came to 10 bases. CDR3 sequence (DNA): TGTGCCAGCAGCTTTGCGGAGGGAGAAAAACTGTTTTTT. The encoded protein is CASSFAEGEKLFF.

This CDR3 reads CASSSYKNTEAFF. The CDR3 DNA sequence: TGTGCCAGCAGTTCCTATAAGAACACTGAAGCTTTCTTT. V gene TRBV12-3 or TRBV12-4 combines with J gene TRBJ1-1; D is ambiguous. The CDR3 is 13 amino acids. V was clipped by 4 bases and J by 1 base, with 7 bases between them.

The chain links TRBV7-9 to TRBJ1-3; D may be TRBD1 (6 bases). In germline, CDR1 is SEHNR, CDR2 FQNEAQ (reference sequence). Trimming removed 7 bases from V and 4 bases from J, with 14 bases in between. The CDR3 is 14 amino acids. CDR3 amino acids: CASTRGPGGNTIYF. CDR3 DNA sequence: TGTGCCAGCACCCGGGGGCCAGGCGGAAACACCATATATTTT.

V usage is TRBV27 and J usage is TRBJ2-1; 8 nucleotides agree with TRBD2. CDR3 length: 14 residues. Germline lookup yields CDR1 MNHEY and CDR2 SMNVEV (reference sequence). With V trimmed by 7 bases and J by 5 bases, 7 bases remained unmatched. CDR3 residues: CASTPTSAHNEQFF. As DNA, the CDR3 is TGTGCCAGCACCCCGACTAGCGCCCACAATGAGCAGTTCTTC.

V gene TRBV12-3 or TRBV12-4 combines with J gene TRBJ2-1; a possible D gene is TRBD2 (5 bases). The CDR3 is 11 residues long. Trimming cost V 3 bases and J 14 bases, with 11 bases left between them. CDR3 sequence: CASSFGEREFF. DNA for the CDR3: TGTGCCAGCAGTTTCGGGGAGAGGGAGTTCTTC.

The chain employs TRBV19 and TRBJ2-7; no clear D. Germline CDR1 is LNHDA and CDR2 is SQIVND (reference sequence). Trimming removed 3 bases at V and 3 bases at J, with 12 bases between. This CDR3 comprises 14 residues. CDR3 bases: TGTGCCAGTAGTATTAGGGAAGAGAACTACGAGCAGTACTTC. It is translated as CASSIREENYEQYF.

This CDR3 is CASSPLVGIQETQYF. The CDR3, as DNA: TGTGCCAGCAGCCCCTTAGTGGGGATTCAAGAGACCCAGTACTTC. The rearrangement links TRBV7-9 to TRBJ2-5, with no clear D. With 5 bases removed from V and 2 bases from J, the gap between germline ends came to 15 bases. The CDR3 contains 15 residues. Germline values: CDR1 SEHNR, CDR2 FQNEAQ (reference sequence).

The rearrangement joins TRBV11-2 to TRBJ2-2; D possibly corresponds to TRBD2 (5 bases). The CDR3 is 16 residues long. Per germline, CDR1 SGHAT and CDR2 FQNNGV. Trimming left V 1 base short and J 0 bases short, with 9 bases between. The DNA of the CDR3 is TGTGCCAGCAGCTTAGTTAAGCGGCCGAACACCGGGGAGCTGTTTTTT. Amino acid sequence: CASSLVKRPNTGELFF.

The gene calls are TRBV6-4 and TRBJ1-1, with a tentative D call TRBD1 (6 bases). This CDR3 comprises 13 residues. Germline assignment: CDR1 MRHNA and CDR2 SNTAGT. Trimming shortened V by 3 bases and J by 6 bases, and 11 bases separated the two germline ends. The CDR3 spells CASSEQGGSEAFF. DNA of the CDR3: TGTGCCAGCAGTGAACAGGGTGGGTCTGAAGCTTTCTTT.

The gene calls are TRBV5-8 and TRBJ2-1; D not resolved. In germline, CDR1 is SGHTS, CDR2 YDEGEE. The CDR3 consists of 16 residues. Deletions cut 3 bases from V and 4 bases from J, with 17 bases between. The CDR3 sequence is CASSWKSFSIYNEQFF. In DNA form, the CDR3 reads TGTGCCAGCAGCTGGAAGTCTTTCTCGATTTACAATGAGCAGTTCTTC.

V is TRBV9 and J is TRBJ1-1, with unresolved D. The CDR3 runs to 14 residues. V lost 3 bases to trimming and J lost 1 base, with 10 bases between them. The germline CDR1 and CDR2 sequences are SGDLS and YYNGEE. CDR3 coding DNA: TGTGCCAGCAGCGGGGAGTTTTCGAACACTGAAGCTTTCTTT. It translates to CASSGEFSNTEAFF.